The entry that follows covers one T cell receptor beta chain sequence. Antigen: not known. Primers for the PCR totalled 60 Vbeta and 13 Jbeta. Clones were read by immunoSEQ multiplex PCR, and TCRdb kept only the in-frame ones, dropping some. The sample shows about 180,000 clones, 80% of them seen only once. This specimen belongs to a study of cytomegalovirus exposure and HLA in healthy donors. The V gene's germline CDR1 is SGDLS and CDR2 YYNGEE. The ends lost 2 bases at V and 0 bases at J; junction bases unmatched: 3. The CDR3 length is 16 residues. Study-level results: A missense variant in DCLRE1C was later tied to TCR beta V- and J-gene trimming. The study listed some 160 cytomegalovirus-associated TCR beta chains. Earlier analysis found most TCR beta V segments productive about 87% or about 30% of the time.

The sequence came from a man between 40 and 49 years old in good health and CMV-seronegative. Input material: PBMCs. The chain couples TRBV9 to TRBJ1-3, with TRBD1 matching 9 bases. Here the CDR3 DNA reads TGTGCCAGCAGCGTCTGGACAGGGGACTCTGGAAACACCATATATTTT. Translation gives CASSVWTGDSGNTIYF.